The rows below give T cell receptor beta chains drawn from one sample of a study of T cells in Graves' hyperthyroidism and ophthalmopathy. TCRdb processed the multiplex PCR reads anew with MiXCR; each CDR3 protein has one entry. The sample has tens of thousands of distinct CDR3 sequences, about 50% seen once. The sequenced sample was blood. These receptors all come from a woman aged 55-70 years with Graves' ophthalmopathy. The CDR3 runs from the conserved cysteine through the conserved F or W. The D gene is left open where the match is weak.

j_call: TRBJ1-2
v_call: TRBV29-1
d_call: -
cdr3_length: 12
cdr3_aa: CSVELRDYGYTF

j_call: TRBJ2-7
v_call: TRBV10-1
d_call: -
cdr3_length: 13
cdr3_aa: CASSDASNSEQYF

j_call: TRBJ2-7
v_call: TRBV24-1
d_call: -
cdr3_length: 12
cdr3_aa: CATSDGSYEQYF

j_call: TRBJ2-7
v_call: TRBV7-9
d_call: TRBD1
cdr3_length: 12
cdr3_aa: CASSADRVEQYF

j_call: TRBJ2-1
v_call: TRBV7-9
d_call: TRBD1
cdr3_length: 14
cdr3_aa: CASSWKTGDNEQFF

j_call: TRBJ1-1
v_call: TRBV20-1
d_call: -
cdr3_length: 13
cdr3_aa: CSVSRPINTEAFF

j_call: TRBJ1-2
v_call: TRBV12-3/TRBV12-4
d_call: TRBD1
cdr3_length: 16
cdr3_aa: CASSLGSGGNNYGYTF

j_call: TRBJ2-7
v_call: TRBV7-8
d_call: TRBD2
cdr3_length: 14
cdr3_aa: CASSPGLAAYEQYF

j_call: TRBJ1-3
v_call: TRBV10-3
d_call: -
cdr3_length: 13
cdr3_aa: CAIKKSAGNTIYF

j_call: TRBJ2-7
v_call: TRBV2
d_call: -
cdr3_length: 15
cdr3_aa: CASRRESTITYEQYF

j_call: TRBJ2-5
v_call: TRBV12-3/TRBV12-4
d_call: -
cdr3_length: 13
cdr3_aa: CASSLRGAETQYF

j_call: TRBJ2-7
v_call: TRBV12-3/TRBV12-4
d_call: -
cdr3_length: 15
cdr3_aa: CASSTALTGEGEQYF

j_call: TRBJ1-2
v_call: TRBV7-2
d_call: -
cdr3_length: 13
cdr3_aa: CASSWGLVSGYTF

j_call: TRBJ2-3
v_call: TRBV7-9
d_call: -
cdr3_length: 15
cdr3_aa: CACSQHIGSPDTQYF

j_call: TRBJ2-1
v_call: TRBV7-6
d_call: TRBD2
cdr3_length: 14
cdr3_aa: CASSAGDSVHEQFF

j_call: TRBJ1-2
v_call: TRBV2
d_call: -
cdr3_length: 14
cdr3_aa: CASITGGRAYGYTF

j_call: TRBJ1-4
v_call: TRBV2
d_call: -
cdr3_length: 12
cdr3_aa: CASRTQGEKLFF

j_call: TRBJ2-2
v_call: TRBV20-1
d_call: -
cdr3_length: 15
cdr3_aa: CSARIGGGNTGELFF